What follows are 17 T cell receptor beta chains derived from one specimen sequenced in a study of glioma-infiltrating T cells. Using RNA template, CDR3s of TCR alpha and beta were amplified with iRepertoire arm-PCR. TCRdb reprocessed the multiplex PCR reads with MiXCR, giving one entry per CDR3 protein. The data contain some 160,000 distinct CDR3 sequences, roughly two fifths of them singletons. Sequencing used glioma tissue, nonneoplastic brain tissue, or PBMCs (not recorded which). These receptors were obtained from a human donor with low-grade glioma or glioblastoma, undergoing nonglioma brain surgery, or in good health (not recorded which).

This clonotype was counted between two and nine times. This rearrangement joins TRBV12-3 or TRBV12-4 to TRBJ2-4; no definite D call. V was pared by 5 bases and J by 6 bases, with 8 bases between. The CDR3 is made up of 12 amino acids. Here the CDR3 reads CASSPDANIQYF. The CDR3 bases are TGTGCCAGCAGTCCAGATGCAAACATTCAGTACTTC.

This clonotype was seen a handful of times. The CDR3 does not end in the conserved phenylalanine or tryptophan, so this is likely a read error. The chain employs TRBV28 and TRBJ2-5; D uncertain. Germline V CDR1 and CDR2: MDHEN, SYDVKM. V was shortened by 5 bases and J by 5 bases, with 3 bases between the two germline ends. The CDR3 has 10 residues. The CDR3 loop is CASSEETQYL. The CDR3 DNA reads as TGTGCCAGCAGTGAGGAGACCCAGTACTTA.

In regard to this clonotype: It may be a read error: a sequence one base away is much more abundant. The rearrangement uses TRBV20-1 and TRBJ2-2; 8 nucleotides line up with TRBD2. This CDR3 has 14 residues. Trimming cost V 4 bases and J 7 bases; bases outside gene matches: 8. Germline V gene lookup returns CDR1 DFQATT and CDR2 SNEGSKA (reference sequence). CDR3 amino acids: CSAIARLACGELFF. CDR3 in DNA: TGCAGTGCTATAGCTAGACTAGCGTGCGGGGAGCTGTTTTTT.

As concerns this clonotype: A much larger clone lies one base from this, so it may be a read error. J is TRBJ2-3 and V is TRBV12-3 or TRBV12-4, with D hard to call. CDR3 length: 12 amino acids. V shed 1 base and J shed 7 bases, with 6 bases lying between them. The CDR3 sequence is CASSLEVYTQYF. The CDR3 DNA reads as TGTGCCAGCAGTTTAGAGGTATATACGCAGTATTTT.

Comments on this clonotype: An end of the junction differs from the germline gene, which may be a read error. The chain joins TRBV3-1 to TRBJ1-2; unclear D gene. The CDR3 length is 13 residues. Looked up from germline, CDR1 is LGHDT and CDR2 is YNNKEL (reference sequence). The CDR3 is CASSQVGARGCTF. The CDR3 bases are TGTGCCAGCAGCCAAGTGGGTGCCCGCGGCTGCACCTTC.

In its sample, this clonotype was seen a few times. This chain connects TRBV19 to TRBJ2-2; no firm D call. CDR3 size: 12 residues. Trimming stripped 5 bases from V and 7 bases from J, with 8 bases between. From germline, CDR1 is LNHDA and CDR2 SQIVND (reference sequence). The CDR3 coding sequence is TGTGCCAGTAGTCTAGGTATCGGGGAGCTGTTTTTT. Its protein is CASSLGIGELFF.

This clonotype was seen only a few times. The CDR3, as DNA: TGTGCCAGCAGCTTGGTTGGGACTAGCACAGATACGCAGTATTTT. Amino acids: CASSLVGTSTDTQYF. The V and J genes are TRBV5-5 and TRBJ2-3, with D perhaps TRBD2 (6 bases). The CDR3 is 15 residues long. V was clipped by 0 bases and J by 0 bases, with 8 bases between them. CDR1 SGHKS and CDR2 YYEKEE come from the germline V gene (reference sequence).

The chain has TRBV29-1 and TRBJ1-5; D might be TRBD1 (5 bases). The CDR3 is made up of 13 amino acids. The V and J ends lost 6 bases and 10 bases respectively, with 19 bases between them. CDR1 SQVTM and CDR2 ANQGSEA come from the germline V gene. This CDR3 is CSVQDTILGPQHF. Here the CDR3 DNA reads TGCAGCGTCCAGGACACTATCCTAGGACCCCAGCATTTT. Full variable domain (missing parts from reference TRBV29-1 and TRBJ1-5): SAVISQKPSRDICQRGTSLTIQCQVDSQVTMMFWYRQQPGQSLTLIATANQGSEATYESGFVIDKFPISRPNLTFSTLTVSNMSPEDSSIYLCSVQDTILGPQHFGDGTRLSIL.

For this clonotype: This may stem from a read error, because a much larger clone lies one nucleotide away. The chain uses TRBV2 and TRBJ2-3; 7 bases are a match to TRBD2. Germline V gives CDR1 SNHLY, CDR2 FYNNEI. The J segment lost 6 bases and the V segment lost 3 bases, leaving 6 bases of the junction unmatched. The CDR3 has 14 amino acids. Here the CDR3 reads CASSEGGTIDTQYF. The CDR3 nucleotides are TGTGCCAGCAGTGAGGGGGGGACGATCGATACGCAGTATTTT.

A remark on this clonotype: This sequence may be a read error, since a much larger clone differs from it by one base. V usage is TRBV5-1 and J usage is TRBJ1-2, with 7 bases matching TRBD1. The CDR3 totals 15 residues. The germline V gene encodes CDR1 SGHRS and CDR2 YFSETQ. Trimming removed 5 bases from V and 4 bases from J; junction bases left unmatched: 11. DNA of the CDR3: TGCGCCAGCAGACCGACAGGGTCGGACAGCTATGGCTACACCTTC. Translating it yields CASRPTGSDSYGYTF.

Of note for this clonotype: At one end the junction does not follow the germline gene, possibly because of a read error. The gene calls are TRBV20-1 and TRBJ1-5; 8 positions match TRBD1. The germline CDR1 and CDR2 sequences are DFQATT and SNEGSKA (reference sequence). CDR3 length equals 16 residues. The CDR3 loop reads CSARIRQGAGNQPKHF. CDR3 DNA sequence: TGCAGTGCTAGAATCCGCCAGGGGGCTGGGAATCAGCCCAAGCATTTT.

At least ten counts were recorded for this clonotype. The genes are TRBV20-1 and TRBJ2-7, with D possibly matching TRBD1 (5 bases). This CDR3 has 14 residues. V shed 1 base and J shed 0 bases, with 10 bases lying between them. CDR1 DFQATT and CDR2 SNEGSKA come from the germline V gene (reference sequence). The CDR3 region is CSARAGFSSYEQYF. The CDR3 region has the DNA TGCAGTGCTAGAGCAGGGTTCAGCTCCTACGAGCAGTACTTC.

The table lists this clonotype with many counts. This sequence joins TRBV6-1 and TRBJ2-2; maybe TRBD2 (5 bases). Germline CDR1 and CDR2: MNHNS and SASEGT. V lost 4 bases, J lost 1 base, and 7 bases lay in between. The CDR3 sequence is 14 residues long. CDR3 protein: CASSAGMNTGELFF. The CDR3 nucleotides are TGTGCCAGCAGTGCGGGGATGAACACCGGGGAGCTGTTTTTT.

The chain has TRBV20-1 and TRBJ2-7, with TRBD2 identical over 9 bases. The J segment lost 1 base and the V segment lost 5 bases, leaving 12 bases of the junction unmatched. The CDR3 length is 16 residues. CDR1 is DFQATT and CDR2 is SNEGSKA in the germline V gene (reference sequence). The CDR3 DNA is TGCAGTGCTGGTCCTAAGGCGCTAGCGGGATCCTACGAGCAGTACTTC. Translated, it gives CSAGPKALAGSYEQYF.

On this clonotype itself: This may stem from a read error, because a much larger clone lies one nucleotide away. The CDR3 protein is CASSQLETPLRF. The CDR3 DNA reads as TGTGCCAGCAGCCAATTAGAGACACCCCTCCGCTTT. The chain links TRBV3-1 to TRBJ1-6; D gene ambiguous. CDR1 and CDR2 (germline): LGHDT, YNNKEL (reference sequence). The CDR3 is 12 amino acids.

Of note for this clonotype: One end of the junction varies from germline; a read error may be responsible. V gene TRBV7-2 combines with J gene TRBJ2-3, with D hard to call. The germline V gene has CDR1 SGHTA and CDR2 FQGNSA. This CDR3 comprises 14 residues. The CDR3 reads CASSLASNTYTQYF. DNA for the CDR3: TGTGCCAGCAGCTTAGCCAGTAACACATATACGCAGTATTTT.

In this sample, this clonotype turned up many times. The genes are TRBV20-1 and TRBJ2-1; D might be TRBD1 (5 bases). Germline CDR1 DFQATT, CDR2 SNEGSKA (reference sequence). Trimming pared 3 bases from V and 8 bases from J, leaving 26 bases between. The CDR3 has 17 residues. CDR3 DNA: TGCAGTGCTAGTACGCTTTTGGCTAGGGGAAAGATGGATGAGCAGTTCTTC. Translating gives CSASTLLARGKMDEQFF.